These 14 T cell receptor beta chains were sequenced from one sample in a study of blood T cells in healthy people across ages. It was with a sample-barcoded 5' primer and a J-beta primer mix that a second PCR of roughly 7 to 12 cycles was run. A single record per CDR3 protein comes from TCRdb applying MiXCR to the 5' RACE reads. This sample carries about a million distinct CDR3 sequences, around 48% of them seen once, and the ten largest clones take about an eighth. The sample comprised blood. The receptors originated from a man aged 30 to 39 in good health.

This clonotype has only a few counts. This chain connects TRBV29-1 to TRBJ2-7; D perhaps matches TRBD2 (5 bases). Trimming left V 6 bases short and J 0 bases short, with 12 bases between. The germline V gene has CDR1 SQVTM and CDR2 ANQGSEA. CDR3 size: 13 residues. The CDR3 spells CSVRVESSYEQYF. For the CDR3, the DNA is TGCAGCGTGAGGGTAGAGAGCTCCTACGAGCAGTACTTC.

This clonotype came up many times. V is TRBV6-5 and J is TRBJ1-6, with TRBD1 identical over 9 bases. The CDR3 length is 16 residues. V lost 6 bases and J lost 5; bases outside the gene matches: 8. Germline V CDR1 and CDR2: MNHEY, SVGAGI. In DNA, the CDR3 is TGTGCCAGCAGCTTCACAGGGGGCAGGGATAATTCACCCCTCCACTTT. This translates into CASSFTGGRDNSPLHF.

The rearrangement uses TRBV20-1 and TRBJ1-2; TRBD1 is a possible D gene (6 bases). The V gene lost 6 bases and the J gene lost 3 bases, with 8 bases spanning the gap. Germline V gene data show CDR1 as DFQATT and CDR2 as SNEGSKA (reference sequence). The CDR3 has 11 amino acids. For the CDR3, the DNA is TGCAGTGCCGAGGGGGACTATGGCTACACCTTC. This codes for CSAEGDYGYTF.

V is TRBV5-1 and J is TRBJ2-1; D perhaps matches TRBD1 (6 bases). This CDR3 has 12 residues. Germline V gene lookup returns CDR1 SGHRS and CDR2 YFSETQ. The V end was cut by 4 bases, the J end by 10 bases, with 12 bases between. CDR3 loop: CASSPVRGEQFF. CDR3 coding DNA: TGCGCCAGCAGCCCGGTAAGGGGGGAGCAGTTCTTC.

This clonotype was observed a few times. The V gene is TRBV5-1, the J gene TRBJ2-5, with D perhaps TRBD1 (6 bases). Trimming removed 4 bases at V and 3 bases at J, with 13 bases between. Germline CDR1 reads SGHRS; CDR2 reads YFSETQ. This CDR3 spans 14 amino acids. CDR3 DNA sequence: TGCGCCAGCAGCGTGGGGACAAACGAAGAGACCCAGTACTTC. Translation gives CASSVGTNEETQYF.

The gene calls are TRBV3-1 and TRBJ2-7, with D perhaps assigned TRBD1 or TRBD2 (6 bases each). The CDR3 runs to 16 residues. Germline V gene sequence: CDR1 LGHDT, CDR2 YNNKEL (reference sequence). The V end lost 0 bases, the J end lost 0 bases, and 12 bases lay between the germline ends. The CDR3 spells CASSQERGESSYEQYF. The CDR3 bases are TGTGCCAGCAGCCAAGAGAGGGGGGAAAGCTCCTACGAGCAGTACTTC.

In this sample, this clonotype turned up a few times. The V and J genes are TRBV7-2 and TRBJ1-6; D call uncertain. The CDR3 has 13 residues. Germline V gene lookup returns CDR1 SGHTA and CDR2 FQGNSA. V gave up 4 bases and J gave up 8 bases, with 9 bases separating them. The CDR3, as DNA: TGTGCCAGCAGCTCGGACGGCGATTCACCCCTCCACTTT. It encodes CASSSDGDSPLHF.

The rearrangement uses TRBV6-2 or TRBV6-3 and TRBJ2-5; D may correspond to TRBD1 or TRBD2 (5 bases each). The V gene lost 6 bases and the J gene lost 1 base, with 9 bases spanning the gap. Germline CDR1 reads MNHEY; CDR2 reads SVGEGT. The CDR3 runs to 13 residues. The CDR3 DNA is TGTGCCAGCAGGCCGGGGACCCAAGAGACCCAGTACTTC. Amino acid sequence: CASRPGTQETQYF.

The chain's CDR3 is CASSLGRTSGELFF. Here the CDR3 DNA reads TGCGCCAGCAGCCTCGGACGGACTTCCGGGGAGCTGTTTTTT. The rearrangement links TRBV5-1 to TRBJ2-2; the D gene is possibly TRBD2 (5 bases). Trimming stripped 4 bases from V and 6 bases from J, with 13 bases between. Germline V gene sequence: CDR1 SGHRS, CDR2 YFSETQ. This CDR3 spans 14 amino acids.

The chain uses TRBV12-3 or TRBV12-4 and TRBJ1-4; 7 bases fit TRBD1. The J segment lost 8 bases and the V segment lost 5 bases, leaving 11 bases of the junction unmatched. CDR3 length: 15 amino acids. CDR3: CASSPQTGWGEKLFF. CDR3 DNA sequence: TGTGCCAGCAGTCCTCAGACAGGGTGGGGAGAAAAACTGTTTTTT.

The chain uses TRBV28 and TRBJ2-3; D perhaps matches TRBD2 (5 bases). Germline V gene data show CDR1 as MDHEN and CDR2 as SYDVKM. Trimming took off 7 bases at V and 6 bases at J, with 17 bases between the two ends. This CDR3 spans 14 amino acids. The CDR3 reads CASTAPGRSDTQYF. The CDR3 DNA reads TGTGCCAGCACCGCCCCGGGAAGGTCGGATACGCAGTATTTT.

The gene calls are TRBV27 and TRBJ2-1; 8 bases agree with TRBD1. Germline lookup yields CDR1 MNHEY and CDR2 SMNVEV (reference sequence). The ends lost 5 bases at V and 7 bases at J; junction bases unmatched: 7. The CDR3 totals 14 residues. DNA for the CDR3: TGTGCCAGCAGTCCCCAGGGGGCAATAAATGAGCAGTTCTTC. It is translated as CASSPQGAINEQFF.

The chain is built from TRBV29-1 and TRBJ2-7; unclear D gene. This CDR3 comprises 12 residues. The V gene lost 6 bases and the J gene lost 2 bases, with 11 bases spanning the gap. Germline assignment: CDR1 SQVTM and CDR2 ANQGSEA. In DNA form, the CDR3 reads TGCAGCGTCGTCAATACGGCCTACGAGCAGTACTTC. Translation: CSVVNTAYEQYF.

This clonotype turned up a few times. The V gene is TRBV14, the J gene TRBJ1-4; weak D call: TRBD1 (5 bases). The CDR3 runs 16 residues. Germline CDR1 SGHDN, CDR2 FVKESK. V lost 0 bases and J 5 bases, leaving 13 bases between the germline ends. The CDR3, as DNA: TGTGCCAGCAGCCAAGATCGGAGGGGTATGAATGAAAAACTGTTTTTT. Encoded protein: CASSQDRRGMNEKLFF.